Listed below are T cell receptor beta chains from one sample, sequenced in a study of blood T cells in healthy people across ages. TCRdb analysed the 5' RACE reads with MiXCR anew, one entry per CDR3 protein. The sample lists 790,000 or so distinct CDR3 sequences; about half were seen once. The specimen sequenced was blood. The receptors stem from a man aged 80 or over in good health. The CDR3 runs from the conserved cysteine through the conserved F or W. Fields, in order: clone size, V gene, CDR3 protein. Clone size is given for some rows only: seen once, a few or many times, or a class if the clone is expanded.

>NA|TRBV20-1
CSAPRGASPYNEQFF
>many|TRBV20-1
CSARGGAETQYF
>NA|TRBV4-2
CASSQDGTLFVYEQYF
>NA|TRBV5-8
CASSRQGLYQETQYF
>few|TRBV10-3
CATQWQGGNTEAFF
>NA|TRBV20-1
CSARDRGTNSRMDEQFF
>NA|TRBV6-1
CASSEAGGGVQETQYF
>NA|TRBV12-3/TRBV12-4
CASNGWPIYNEQFF
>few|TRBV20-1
CSTTQGGWHDERYF
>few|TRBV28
CASSPPGVSYNEQFF
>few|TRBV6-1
CASSDTGGSRPQYF
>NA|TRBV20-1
CSAARDEQYF
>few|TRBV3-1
CASSPRPGLSATGELFF
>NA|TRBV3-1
CASSQATTGVETQYF
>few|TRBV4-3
CASSQDTSRETQYF
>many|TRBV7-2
CASSSLQTIQETQYF
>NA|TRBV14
CASSDQAGAPEAFF
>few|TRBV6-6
CASSWATGKETQYF
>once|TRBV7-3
CASSPSGVAGATPGEQYF
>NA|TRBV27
CASPRLLSGERVNEQFF
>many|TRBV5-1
CASSGTGGQETQYF
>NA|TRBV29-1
CSVEGGEQGGETQYF
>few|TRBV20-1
CSAARDSQETQYF
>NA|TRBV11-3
CASSRDSRTQYF
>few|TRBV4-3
CASSQERAYTDTQYF
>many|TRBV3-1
CASSQDSGVETQYF
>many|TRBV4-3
CASSPEPGGQIFTDTQYF
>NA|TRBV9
CASSVEWTSGGRNTDTQYF
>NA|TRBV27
CASTPRGTDTQYF
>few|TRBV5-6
CASSFRNSDGTGKHEQFF
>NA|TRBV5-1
CASSFRTGITYEQYF
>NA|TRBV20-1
CSAEGTSGVYEQYF
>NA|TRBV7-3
CASSLTFGASEEQYF
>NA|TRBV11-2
CASSQLSGGITQYF
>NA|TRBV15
CTTSRDPKGVSYEQYF
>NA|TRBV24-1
CATSRADYGYTF
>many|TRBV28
CASSFARRFQETQYF
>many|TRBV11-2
CASSLTSGGLSYNEQFF
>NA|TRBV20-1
CSATKGADTQYF
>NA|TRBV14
CASSQDLSLNTEAFF
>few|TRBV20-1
CSARDPRQYEQYF
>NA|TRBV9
CASSALTEDTQYF
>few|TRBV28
CASRLAGVVDEQFF